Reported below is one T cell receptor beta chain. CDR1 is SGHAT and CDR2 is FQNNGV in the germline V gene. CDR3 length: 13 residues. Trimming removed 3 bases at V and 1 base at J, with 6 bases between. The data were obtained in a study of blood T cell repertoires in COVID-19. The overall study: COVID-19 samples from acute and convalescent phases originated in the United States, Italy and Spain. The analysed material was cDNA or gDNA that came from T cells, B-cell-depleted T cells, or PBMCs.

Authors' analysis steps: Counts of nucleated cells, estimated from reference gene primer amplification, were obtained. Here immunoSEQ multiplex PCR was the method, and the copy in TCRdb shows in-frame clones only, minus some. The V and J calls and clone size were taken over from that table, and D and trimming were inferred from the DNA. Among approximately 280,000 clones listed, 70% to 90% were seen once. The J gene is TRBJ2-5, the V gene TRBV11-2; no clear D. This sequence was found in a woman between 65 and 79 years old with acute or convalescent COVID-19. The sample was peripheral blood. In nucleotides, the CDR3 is TGTGCCAGCAGCTTCACAACCCAAGAGACCCAGTACTTC. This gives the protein CASSFTTQETQYF.